One sample yielded the 29 T cell receptor beta chains listed below, sequenced in a study of T cell changes during pregnancy in multiple sclerosis. TCRdb's table, derived via immunoSEQ multiplex PCR, lists solely in-frame clones and lacks some. The sample holds fewer than 50,000 clones, roughly nine tenths seen once. This specimen was CD4+ T cells from peripheral blood mononuclear cells, taken in the second trimester of pregnancy. Every receptor here comes from a female donor in good health, enrolled as a control in a pregnancy study.

The chain employs TRBV2 and TRBJ1-6; TRBD1 matches 8 bases. The CDR3 covers 14 residues. V shed 4 bases, J shed 10 bases, and the junction held 6 bases outside the gene matches. CDR1 SNHLY and CDR2 FYNNEI come from the germline V gene. CDR3 DNA: TGTGCCAGCAGTGTGACAGGGGACGTATCACCCCTCCACTTT. It translates to CASSVTGDVSPLHF. Full variable domain (rest looked up from reference TRBV2 and TRBJ1-6): EPEVTQTPSHQVTQMGQEVILRCVPISNHLYFYWYRQILGQKVEFLVSFYNNEISEKSEIFDDQFSVERPDGSNFTLKIRSTKLEDSAMYFCASSVTGDVSPLHFGNGTRLTVT.

This chain links TRBV5-1 with TRBJ1-1, with D perhaps TRBD1 (6 bases). Deletions cut 4 bases from V and 3 bases from J, with 13 bases between. CDR1 SGHRS and CDR2 YFSETQ come from the germline V gene. CDR3 length equals 14 residues. The CDR3 DNA sequence: TGCGCCAGCAGCAGGGGACAAGGGCACACTGAAGCTTTCTTT. Protein sequence: CASSRGQGHTEAFF.

This clone has more than one count but fewer than ten. This chain connects TRBV7-9 to TRBJ2-2; maybe TRBD2 (5 bases). The CDR3 is 11 amino acids. V dropped 4 bases and J dropped 12 bases, with 9 bases sitting between them. Germline V gene data show CDR1 as SEHNR and CDR2 as FQNEAQ (reference sequence). For the CDR3, the DNA is TGTGCCAGCAGCTCTAGCCGGCAGCTGTTTTTT. This encodes CASSSSRQLFF.

The chain couples TRBV5-6 to TRBJ1-2; 8 positions match TRBD1. Germline assignment: CDR1 SGHDT and CDR2 YYEEEE. Trimming cost V 4 bases and J 0 bases; bases outside gene matches: 14. The CDR3 spans 18 residues. The CDR3 sequence: CASSLLKGRGLTNYGYTF. Written as DNA, the CDR3 is TGTGCCAGCAGCCTACTAAAGGGCAGGGGGCTGACTAACTATGGCTACACCTTC.

The J gene is TRBJ1-6, the V gene TRBV5-1, with a weak D call TRBD1 (5 bases). Germline values: CDR1 SGHRS, CDR2 YFSETQ. The CDR3 loop spans 16 amino acids. The V end lost 0 bases, the J end lost 5 bases, and 12 bases lay between the germline ends. This chain's CDR3 is CASSLVSGGNNSPLHF. In nucleotides, the CDR3 is TGCGCCAGCAGCTTGGTGTCGGGGGGGAATAATTCACCCCTCCACTTT.

The gene calls are TRBV7-3 and TRBJ2-3; 12 bases are shared with TRBD2. Unmatched junction bases numbered 19, after V lost 1 base and J lost 5 bases. CDR1 SGHTA and CDR2 FQGTGA come from the germline V gene. This CDR3 is 21 amino acids long. CDR3 bases: TGTGCCAGCAGCTTAAGTCAGCTAGCGGGGGGGCCCTACGGATTGGAAGATACGCAGTATTTT. It translates to CASSLSQLAGGPYGLEDTQYF.

For this clone: Different DNA sequences within this sample yield the same CDR3. The chain joins TRBV6-5 to TRBJ2-1; tentatively, D is TRBD1 (6 bases). Germline V gene sequence: CDR1 MNHEY, CDR2 SVGAGI. The ends were cut back, 2 bases at V and 0 bases at J, with 8 bases in the middle. This CDR3 is built from 15 residues. Here the CDR3 reads CASSYGGSSYNEQFF. DNA of the CDR3: TGTGCCAGCAGTTACGGGGGCAGCTCCTACAATGAGCAGTTCTTC.

The V and J genes are TRBV9 and TRBJ1-2, with D hard to call. Looked up from germline, CDR1 is SGDLS and CDR2 is YYNGEE. V was pared by 4 bases and J by 0 bases, with 13 bases between. CDR3 length: 15 residues. The CDR3, as DNA: TGTGCCAGCAGCCCCTCGGGGTTCTCTAACTATGGCTACACCTTC. Translated: CASSPSGFSNYGYTF.

Written as DNA, the CDR3 is TGTGCCAGCAGCTTATTTCCAACAGGCCTCCGAGGGAACACTGAAGCTTTCTTT. Residues: CASSLFPTGLRGNTEAFF. The J gene is TRBJ1-1, the V gene TRBV7-3, with a tentative D call TRBD1 (5 bases). The CDR3 runs to 18 residues. CDR1 is SGHTA, CDR2 FQGTGA, per germline. The germline V and J ends were trimmed by 2 bases and 1 base, with 20 bases remaining between them.

The chain uses TRBV11-2 and TRBJ1-3; unclear D gene. Germline V gives CDR1 SGHAT, CDR2 FQNNGV. V lost 5 bases and J 4 bases, leaving 9 bases between the germline ends. The CDR3 runs 13 residues. As DNA, the CDR3 is TGTGCCAGCAGCCAACCGAGCGGAAACACCATATATTTT. It encodes CASSQPSGNTIYF.

This clone was seen a single time. This chain connects TRBV29-1 to TRBJ2-3; 8 bases are a match to TRBD2. J gave up 2 bases and V 8 bases, and 3 bases lay outside the gene matches. The germline V gene has CDR1 SQVTM and CDR2 ANQGSEA. The CDR3 is made up of 12 amino acids. The CDR3 is CSFSGDTDTQYF. The CDR3 nucleotides are TGCAGCTTTAGCGGGGACACAGATACGCAGTATTTT.

The chain has TRBV9 and TRBJ2-3, with 15 bases aligning to TRBD2. The CDR3 runs to 17 residues. J was trimmed by 0 bases and V by 4 bases; bases with no gene match: 3. Germline-derived CDR1 and CDR2 are SGDLS and YYNGEE. The DNA for the CDR3 is TGTGCCAGCAGCCCCGGACTAGCGGGGGGGAGCACAGATACGCAGTATTTT. Protein sequence: CASSPGLAGGSTDTQYF.

The rearrangement links TRBV4-3 to TRBJ1-1; TRBD1 is a possible D gene (5 bases). CDR3 length: 15 residues. Germline V gene sequence: CDR1 LGHNA, CDR2 YSLEER. The V gene lost 0 bases and the J gene lost 6 bases, with 14 bases spanning the gap. The CDR3 DNA reads TGCGCCAGCAGCCAAGAATACGGGGGTTACGCTGAAGCTTTCTTT. This encodes CASSQEYGGYAEAFF.

The CDR3 sequence is CAWDPGNYGYTF. The CDR3 nucleotides are TGTGCCTGGGACCCGGGTAACTATGGCTACACCTTC. The chain employs TRBV30 and TRBJ1-2; D ambiguous. The CDR3 contains 12 residues. Germline V gives CDR1 GTSNPN, CDR2 SVGIG (reference sequence). V was pared by 5 bases and J by 1 base, with 8 bases between.

The chain recombines TRBV5-4 with TRBJ2-1; 8 nucleotides match TRBD2. The germline V gene has CDR1 SGHNT and CDR2 YYREEE (reference sequence). The V gene end was trimmed by 0 bases and the J gene end by 4 bases; junction bases not matched to a gene: 3. CDR3 length: 15 amino acids. CDR3 DNA: TGTGCCAGCAGCTTGGTCCCTAGCGGGTACAATGAGCAGTTCTTC. It translates to CASSLVPSGYNEQFF.

This rearrangement joins TRBV7-9 to TRBJ1-1, with D possibly matching TRBD1 (6 bases). Trimming cost V 0 bases and J 1 base, with 9 bases left between them. Germline V gene lookup returns CDR1 SEHNR and CDR2 FQNEAQ (reference sequence). CDR3 length: 15 amino acids. The CDR3 loop reads CASSLAYRANTEAFF. CDR3 bases: TGTGCCAGCAGCTTAGCGTACAGGGCGAACACTGAAGCTTTCTTT.

As concerns this clone: One end of the junction fails to match germline, which may point to a read error. The chain combines TRBV7-7 with TRBJ1-3, with 7 bases matching TRBD1. From germline, CDR1 is SSHAT and CDR2 FNYEAQ (reference sequence). The CDR3 runs 14 residues. In DNA form, the CDR3 reads TGTGCTAGCAGCCCGACAGGGCTTGGAAACACCATATATTTT. Residues: CASSPTGLGNTIYF. Variable domain in full (rest from reference TRBV7-7 and TRBJ1-3): GAGVSQSPRYKVTKRGQDVTLRCDPISSHATLYWYQQALGQGPEFLTYFNYEAQPDKSGLPSDRFSAERPEGSISTLTIQRTEQRDSAMYRCASSPTGLGNTIYFGEGSWLTVV.

The genes are TRBV19 and TRBJ1-6; 7 bases line up with TRBD1. With V trimmed by 4 bases and J by 10 bases, 10 bases remained unmatched. This CDR3 is 15 amino acids long. Germline loops: CDR1 LNHDA, CDR2 SQIVND (reference sequence). CDR3 amino acids: CASSTGQVLGSPLHF. DNA of the CDR3: TGTGCCAGTAGTACCGGACAGGTTTTGGGGTCACCCCTCCACTTT. The complete variable domain, with remaining parts taken from reference TRBV19 and TRBJ1-6, reads DGGITQSPKYLFRKEGQNVTLSCEQNLNHDAMYWYRQDPGQGLRLIYYSQIVNDFQKGDIAEGYSVSREKKESFPLTVTSAQKNPTAFYLCASSTGQVLGSPLHFGNGTRLTVT.

The chain uses TRBV2 and TRBJ2-3, with 13 bases fitting TRBD2. Looked up from germline, CDR1 is SNHLY and CDR2 is FYNNEI. This CDR3 region has 16 residues. After removal of 4 bases from V and 4 bases from J, the junction contained 5 bases not matched to a gene. This CDR3 is CASSARTSGGSDTQYF. Here the CDR3 DNA reads TGTGCCAGCAGTGCACGGACTAGCGGGGGATCAGATACGCAGTATTTT.

The chain recombines TRBV2 with TRBJ1-2; weak D call: TRBD1 (5 bases). V lost 3 bases, J lost 7 bases, and 12 bases lay in between. This CDR3 has 13 residues. Germline V gene sequence: CDR1 SNHLY, CDR2 FYNNEI. CDR3 amino acids: CASSDGGVGGYTF. The CDR3 nucleotides are TGTGCCAGCAGTGACGGAGGGGTCGGTGGCTACACCTTC.

The CDR3 DNA sequence: TGTGCCAGCAGCGGGGGGGTCACGGGAAACACTGAAGCTTTCTTT. This encodes CASSGGVTGNTEAFF. The V and J genes are TRBV9 and TRBJ1-1, with D tentatively TRBD1 (5 bases). Germline values: CDR1 SGDLS, CDR2 YYNGEE. V gave up 3 bases and J gave up 2 bases, with 14 bases separating them. The CDR3 has 15 residues.

The V and J genes are TRBV7-3 and TRBJ2-5; 10 nucleotides agree with TRBD2. The ends lost 5 bases at V and 0 bases at J; junction bases unmatched: 3. The CDR3 is 15 residues long. Germline loops: CDR1 SGHTA, CDR2 FQGTGA. The CDR3 loop reads CASSELAGNQETQYF. CDR3 nucleotide sequence: TGTGCCAGCAGCGAACTAGCGGGGAACCAAGAGACCCAGTACTTC.

This chain joins TRBV7-9 and TRBJ1-5; a weak D match, TRBD1 (5 bases). The CDR3 has 15 residues. The V gene's germline CDR1 is SEHNR and CDR2 FQNEAQ (reference sequence). The V end was cut by 3 bases, the J end by 1 base, with 10 bases between. The CDR3 here is CASSLVGGSNQPQHF. CDR3 sequence (DNA): TGTGCCAGCAGCTTGGTCGGGGGGAGCAATCAGCCCCAGCATTTT.

The rearrangement links TRBV5-1 to TRBJ2-7; D remains unclear. V was pared by 0 bases and J by 2 bases, with 9 bases between. CDR1 is SGHRS, CDR2 YFSETQ, per germline. CDR3 length: 14 amino acids. CDR3 bases: TGCGCCAGCAGCTTGGGGCAGCGAACCTACGAGCAGTACTTC. Amino acids: CASSLGQRTYEQYF.

This clone was recorded a few times. This chain links TRBV30 with TRBJ1-2, with 8 bases aligning to TRBD1. The V segment lost 3 bases and the J segment 8 bases; nucleotides outside the gene matches: 8. There are 13 residues in the CDR3. Germline-derived CDR1 and CDR2 are GTSNPN and SVGIG (reference sequence). The CDR3 nucleotides are TGTGCCTGGAGCCTTCAGGGGGCGTGGGGCTACACCTTC. Translated: CAWSLQGAWGYTF.

The chain carries TRBV7-9 and TRBJ2-7, with TRBD1 as a possible D gene (5 bases). CDR3 length equals 13 residues. Germline V CDR1 and CDR2: SEHNR, FQNEAQ (reference sequence). V shed 0 bases and J shed 3 bases, with 6 bases lying between them. In DNA, the CDR3 is TGTGCCAGCAGCTTAGCAGGGGACTACGAGCAGTACTTC. It yields the protein CASSLAGDYEQYF.

The rearrangement links TRBV6-6 to TRBJ1-6, with D perhaps matching TRBD1 (5 bases). The CDR3 sequence is 15 residues long. Trimming shortened V by 4 bases and J by 10 bases, and 17 bases separated the two germline ends. CDR1 is MNHNY and CDR2 is SVGAGI in the germline V gene (reference sequence). The CDR3 reads CASSSGGAGRSPLHF. CDR3 DNA: TGTGCCAGCAGTTCTGGAGGGGCGGGTAGGTCACCCCTCCACTTT.

The V gene is TRBV14, the J gene TRBJ2-1; 8 bases line up with TRBD1. V dropped 1 base and J dropped 1; count of bases not matched to a gene: 0. Germline V gene lookup returns CDR1 SGHDN and CDR2 FVKESK. This CDR3 contains 15 residues. DNA for the CDR3: TGTGCCAGCAGCCAAGGACAGGGGTCCTACAATGAGCAGTTCTTC. This translates into CASSQGQGSYNEQFF. The full variable domain, completed using reference TRBV14 and TRBJ2-1, is EAGVTQFPSHSVIEKGQTVTLRCDPISGHDNLYWYRRVMGKEIKFLLHFVKESKQDESGMPNNRFLAERTGGTYSTLKVQPAELEDSGVYFCASSQGQGSYNEQFFGPGTRLTVL.

The chain has TRBV7-2 and TRBJ2-1; D ambiguous. The ends were cut back, 5 bases at V and 0 bases at J, with 5 bases in the middle. Germline loops: CDR1 SGHTA, CDR2 FQGNSA. The CDR3 contains 13 residues. The CDR3 coding sequence is TGTGCCAGCAGCCCCATCTCCTACAATGAGCAGTTCTTC. Protein: CASSPISYNEQFF.